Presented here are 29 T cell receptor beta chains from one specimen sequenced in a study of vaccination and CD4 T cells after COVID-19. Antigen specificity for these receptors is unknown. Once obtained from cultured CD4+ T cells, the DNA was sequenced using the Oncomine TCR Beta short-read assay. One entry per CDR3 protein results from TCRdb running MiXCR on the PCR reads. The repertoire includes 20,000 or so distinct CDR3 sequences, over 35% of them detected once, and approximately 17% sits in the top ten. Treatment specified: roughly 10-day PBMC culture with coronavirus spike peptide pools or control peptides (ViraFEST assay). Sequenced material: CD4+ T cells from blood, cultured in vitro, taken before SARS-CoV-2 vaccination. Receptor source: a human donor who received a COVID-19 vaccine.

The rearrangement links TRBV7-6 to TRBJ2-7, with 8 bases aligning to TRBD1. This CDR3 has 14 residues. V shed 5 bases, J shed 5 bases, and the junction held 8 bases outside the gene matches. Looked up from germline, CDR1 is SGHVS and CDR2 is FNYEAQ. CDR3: CASSLRTGIHEQYF. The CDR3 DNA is TGTGCCAGCAGCCTACGGACAGGGATCCACGAGCAGTACTTC.

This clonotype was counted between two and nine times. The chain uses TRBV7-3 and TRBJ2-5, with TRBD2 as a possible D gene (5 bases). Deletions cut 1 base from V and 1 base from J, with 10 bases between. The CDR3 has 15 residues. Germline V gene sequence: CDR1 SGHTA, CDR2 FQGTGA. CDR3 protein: CASSLMAGVQETQYF. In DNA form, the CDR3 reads TGTGCCAGCAGCTTAATGGCGGGCGTCCAAGAGACCCAGTACTTC. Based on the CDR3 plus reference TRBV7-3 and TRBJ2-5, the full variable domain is GAGVSQTPSNKVTEKGKYVELRCDPISGHTALYWYRQSLGQGPEFLIYFQGTGAADDSGLPNDRFFAVRPEGSVSTLKIQRTERGDSAVYLCASSLMAGVQETQYFGPGTRLLVL.

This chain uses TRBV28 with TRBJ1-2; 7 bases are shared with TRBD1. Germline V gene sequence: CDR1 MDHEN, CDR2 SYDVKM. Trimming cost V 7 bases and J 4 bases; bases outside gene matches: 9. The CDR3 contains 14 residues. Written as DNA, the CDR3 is TGTGCCAGCACTCAGCAGGGGGTGGGCTATGGCTACACCTTC. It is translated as CASTQQGVGYGYTF.

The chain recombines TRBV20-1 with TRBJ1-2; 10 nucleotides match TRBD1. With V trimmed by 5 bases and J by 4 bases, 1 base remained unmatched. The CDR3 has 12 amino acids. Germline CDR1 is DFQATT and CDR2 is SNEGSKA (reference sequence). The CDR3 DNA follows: TGCAGTGCTGGGACAGGGGTCTATGGCTACACCTTC. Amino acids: CSAGTGVYGYTF.

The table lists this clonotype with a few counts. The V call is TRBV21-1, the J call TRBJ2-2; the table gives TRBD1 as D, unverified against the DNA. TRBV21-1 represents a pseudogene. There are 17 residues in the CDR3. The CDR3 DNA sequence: TGTGCCAGCAGCAAAGGTCACAGGACTCTAGACACCGGGGAGCTGTTTTTT. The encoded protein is CASSKGHRTLDTGELFF.

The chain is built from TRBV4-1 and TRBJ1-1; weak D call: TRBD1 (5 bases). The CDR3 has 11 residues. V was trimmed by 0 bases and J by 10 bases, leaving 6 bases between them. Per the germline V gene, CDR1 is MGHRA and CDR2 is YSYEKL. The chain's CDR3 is CASSQEGVAFF. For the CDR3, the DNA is TGCGCCAGCAGCCAAGAAGGGGTAGCTTTCTTT.

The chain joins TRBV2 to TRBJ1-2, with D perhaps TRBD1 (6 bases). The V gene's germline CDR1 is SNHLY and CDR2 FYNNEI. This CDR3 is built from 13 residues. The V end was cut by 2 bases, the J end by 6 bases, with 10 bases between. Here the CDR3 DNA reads TGTGCCAGCAGTGAAACGTGGACAGATGGCTACACCTTC. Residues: CASSETWTDGYTF.

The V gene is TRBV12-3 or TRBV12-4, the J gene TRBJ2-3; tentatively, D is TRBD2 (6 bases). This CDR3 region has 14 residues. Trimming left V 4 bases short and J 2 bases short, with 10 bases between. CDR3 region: CASSYGGYTDTQYF. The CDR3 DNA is TGTGCCAGCAGTTACGGGGGATACACAGATACGCAGTATTTT.

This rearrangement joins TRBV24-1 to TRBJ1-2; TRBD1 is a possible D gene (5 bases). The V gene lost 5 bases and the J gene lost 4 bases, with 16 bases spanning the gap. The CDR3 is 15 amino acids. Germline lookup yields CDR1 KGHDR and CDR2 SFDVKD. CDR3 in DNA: TGTGCCACCAGTGGCCCCCGCGGGGGGAGCTATGGCTACACCTTC. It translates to CATSGPRGGSYGYTF.

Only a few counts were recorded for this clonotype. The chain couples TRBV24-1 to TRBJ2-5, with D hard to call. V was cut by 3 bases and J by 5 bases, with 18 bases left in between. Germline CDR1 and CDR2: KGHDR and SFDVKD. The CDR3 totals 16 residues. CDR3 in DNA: TGTGCCACCAGTGATCGTCATCAGGACCAAGCGGAGACCCAGTACTTC. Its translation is CATSDRHQDQAETQYF.

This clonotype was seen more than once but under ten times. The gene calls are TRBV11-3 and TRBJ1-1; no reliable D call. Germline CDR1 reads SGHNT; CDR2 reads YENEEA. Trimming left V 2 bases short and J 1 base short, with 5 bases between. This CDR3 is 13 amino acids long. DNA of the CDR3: TGTGCCAGCAGCTTATTGGGGAACACTGAAGCTTTCTTT. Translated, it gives CASSLLGNTEAFF.

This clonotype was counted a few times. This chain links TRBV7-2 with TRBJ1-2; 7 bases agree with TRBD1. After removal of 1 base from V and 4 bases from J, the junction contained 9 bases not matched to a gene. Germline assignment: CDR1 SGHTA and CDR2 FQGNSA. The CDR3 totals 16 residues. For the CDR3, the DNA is TGTGCCAGCAGCTTAGGGGGCGAGACAGGGCGCTATGGCTACACCTTC. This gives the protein CASSLGGETGRYGYTF. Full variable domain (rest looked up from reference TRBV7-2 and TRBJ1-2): GAGVSQSPSNKVTEKGKDVELRCDPISGHTALYWYRQSLGQGLEFLIYFQGNSAPDKSGLPSDRFSAERTGGSVSTLTIQRTQQEDSAVYLCASSLGGETGRYGYTFGSGTRLTVV.

CDR3 DNA sequence: TGTGCCAGCAGTTCCGGCAGGTTGGGCGTGCAGTACTTC. Its protein product is CASSSGRLGVQYF. The chain combines TRBV12-3 or TRBV12-4 with TRBJ2-7; no definite D call. This CDR3 has 13 amino acids. Trimming left V 4 bases short and J 9 bases short, with 16 bases between.

Written as DNA, the CDR3 is TGTGCCAGTACCCCACTTACAGGAGTAACATACGGTGGAAACACCATATATTTT. Amino acid sequence: CASTPLTGVTYGGNTIYF. This chain joins TRBV19 and TRBJ1-3, with D possibly matching TRBD1 (5 bases). The CDR3 runs to 18 residues. The V end lost 7 bases, the J end lost 3 bases, and 25 bases lay between the germline ends. Germline V gives CDR1 LNHDA, CDR2 SQIVND (reference sequence).

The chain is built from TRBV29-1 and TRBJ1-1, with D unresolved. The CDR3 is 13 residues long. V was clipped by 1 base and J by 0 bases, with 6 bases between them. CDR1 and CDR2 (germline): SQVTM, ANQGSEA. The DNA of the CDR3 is TGCAGCGTTGAAGGCCAGATGAACACTGAAGCTTTCTTT. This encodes CSVEGQMNTEAFF.

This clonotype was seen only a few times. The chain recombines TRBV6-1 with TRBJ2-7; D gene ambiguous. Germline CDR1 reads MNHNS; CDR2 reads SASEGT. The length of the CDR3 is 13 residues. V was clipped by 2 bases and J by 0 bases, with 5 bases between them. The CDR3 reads CASSELSSYEQYF. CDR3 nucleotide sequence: TGTGCCAGCAGTGAACTGAGCTCCTACGAGCAGTACTTC.

CDR3 sequence (DNA): TGTGCCAGCAGCCCACGGGACAGGGCGGGCGTGAACACTGAAGCTTTCTTT. This translates into CASSPRDRAGVNTEAFF. This chain uses TRBV7-7 with TRBJ1-1; 9 bases are shared with TRBD1. The CDR3 extends over 17 amino acids. The V gene's germline CDR1 is SSHAT and CDR2 FNYEAQ (reference sequence). V dropped 5 bases and J dropped 0; count of bases not matched to a gene: 10.

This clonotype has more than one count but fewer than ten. CDR3: CATSDRGRETQYF. The CDR3, as DNA: TGTGCCACCAGTGACCGAGGTCGGGAGACCCAGTACTTC. The chain combines TRBV24-1 with TRBJ2-5; no clear D. Germline CDR1 KGHDR, CDR2 SFDVKD. The V and J ends lost 4 bases and 5 bases respectively, with 10 bases between them. CDR3 length equals 13 residues.

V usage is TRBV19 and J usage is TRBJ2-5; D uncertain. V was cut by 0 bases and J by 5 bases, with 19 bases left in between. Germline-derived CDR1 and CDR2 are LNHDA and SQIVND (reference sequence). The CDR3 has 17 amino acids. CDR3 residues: CASSIDWRASGGETQYF. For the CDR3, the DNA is TGTGCCAGTAGTATAGATTGGCGAGCTTCGGGTGGGGAGACCCAGTACTTC.

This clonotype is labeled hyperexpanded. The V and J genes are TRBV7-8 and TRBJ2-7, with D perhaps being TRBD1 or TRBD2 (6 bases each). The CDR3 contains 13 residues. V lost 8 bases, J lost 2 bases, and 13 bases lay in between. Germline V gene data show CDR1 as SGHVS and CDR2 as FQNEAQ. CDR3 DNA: TGTGCCAGCGGGGGGCGGTTTCCCTACGAGCAGTACTTC. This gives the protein CASGGRFPYEQYF.

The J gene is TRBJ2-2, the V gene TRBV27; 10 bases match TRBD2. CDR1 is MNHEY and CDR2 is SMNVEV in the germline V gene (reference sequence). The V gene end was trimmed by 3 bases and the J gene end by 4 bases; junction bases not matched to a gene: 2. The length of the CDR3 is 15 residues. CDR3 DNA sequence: TGTGCCAGCAGTTTTCAGCGGGGGGGCACCGGGGAGCTGTTTTTT. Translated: CASSFQRGGTGELFF.

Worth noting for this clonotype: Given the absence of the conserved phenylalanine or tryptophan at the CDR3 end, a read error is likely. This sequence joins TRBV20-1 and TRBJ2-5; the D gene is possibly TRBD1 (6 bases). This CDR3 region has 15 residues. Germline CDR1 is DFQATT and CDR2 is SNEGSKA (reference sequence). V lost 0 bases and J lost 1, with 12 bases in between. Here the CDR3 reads CSARDPGAGQETQYS. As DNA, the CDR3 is TGCAGTGCTAGAGATCCAGGGGCGGGCCAAGAGACCCAGTACTCC.

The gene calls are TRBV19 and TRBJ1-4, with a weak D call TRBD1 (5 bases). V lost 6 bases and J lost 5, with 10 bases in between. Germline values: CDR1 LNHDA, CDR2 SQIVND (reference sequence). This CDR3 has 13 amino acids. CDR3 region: CASSRGANEKLFF. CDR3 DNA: TGTGCCAGTAGCCGGGGCGCAAATGAAAAACTGTTTTTT.

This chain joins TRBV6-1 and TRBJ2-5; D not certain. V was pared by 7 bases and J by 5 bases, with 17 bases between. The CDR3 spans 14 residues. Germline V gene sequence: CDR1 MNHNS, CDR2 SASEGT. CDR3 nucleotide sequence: TGTGCCAGCACTTTCCCGGCTAGTGGGGAGACCCAGTACTTC. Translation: CASTFPASGETQYF.

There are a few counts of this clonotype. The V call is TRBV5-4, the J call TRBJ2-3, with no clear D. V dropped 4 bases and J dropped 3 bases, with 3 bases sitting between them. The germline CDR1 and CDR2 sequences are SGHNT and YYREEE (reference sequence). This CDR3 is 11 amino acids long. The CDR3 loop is CASSVTDTQYF. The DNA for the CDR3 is TGTGCCAGCAGCGTGACAGATACGCAGTATTTT. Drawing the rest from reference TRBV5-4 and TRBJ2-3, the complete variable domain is ETGVTQSPTHLIKTRGQQVTLRCSSQSGHNTVSWYQQALGQGPQFIFQYYREEENGRGNFPPRFSGLQFPNYSSELNVNALELDDSALYLCASSVTDTQYFGPGTRLTVL.

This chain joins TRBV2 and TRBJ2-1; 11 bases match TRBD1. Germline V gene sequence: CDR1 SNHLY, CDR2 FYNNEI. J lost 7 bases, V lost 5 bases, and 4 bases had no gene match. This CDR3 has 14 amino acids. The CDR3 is CASSRGQGANEQFF. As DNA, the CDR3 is TGTGCCAGCAGTCGCGGACAGGGGGCTAATGAGCAGTTCTTC.

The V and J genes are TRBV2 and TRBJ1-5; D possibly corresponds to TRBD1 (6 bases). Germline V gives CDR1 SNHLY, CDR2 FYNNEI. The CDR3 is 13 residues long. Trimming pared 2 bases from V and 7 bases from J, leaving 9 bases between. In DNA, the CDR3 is TGTGCCAGCAGTGAATACAGGGAACAGCCCCAGCATTTT. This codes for CASSEYREQPQHF. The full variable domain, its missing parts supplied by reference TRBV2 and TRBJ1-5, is EPEVTQTPSHQVTQMGQEVILRCVPISNHLYFYWYRQILGQKVEFLVSFYNNEISEKSEIFDDQFSVERPDGSNFTLKIRSTKLEDSAMYFCASSEYREQPQHFGDGTRLSIL.

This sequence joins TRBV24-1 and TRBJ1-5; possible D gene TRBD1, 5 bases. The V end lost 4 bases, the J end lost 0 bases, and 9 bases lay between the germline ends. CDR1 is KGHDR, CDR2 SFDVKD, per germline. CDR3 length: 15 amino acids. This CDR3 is CATSDGTGSNQPQHF. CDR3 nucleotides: TGTGCCACCAGTGACGGGACTGGTAGCAATCAGCCCCAGCATTTT.

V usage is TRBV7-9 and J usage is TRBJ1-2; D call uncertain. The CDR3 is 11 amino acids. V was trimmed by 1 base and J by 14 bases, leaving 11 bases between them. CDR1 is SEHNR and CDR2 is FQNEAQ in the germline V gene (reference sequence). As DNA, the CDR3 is TGTGCCAGCAGCTTAGTGACGGTGTTGACCTTC. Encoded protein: CASSLVTVLTF.